This TCR beta chain was profiled in a study of shared clonotypes between healthy human individuals (dated by TCRdb to 2019 to 2021). Turning to the overall study: The cohort included three men and a couple of women between 18 and 49 years of age. To estimate repertoire size and how much clonotype sharing occurs between individuals, the study deeply sequenced the blood TCR repertoires of about five healthy adults. To increase sequencing depth and limit assay-specific biases, different laboratories used diverse techniques to prepare libraries and sequence TCR repertoires. Between about 0.9 and 10 billion PBMCs per donor were obtained by leukapheresis.

V trim: 2 bases; J trim: 6 bases; unmatched bases: 13. The CDR3 runs 17 amino acids, cysteine and phenylalanine included. The DNA shown is the 51-base CDR3, in frame from base 1. CDR1 and CDR2, per the germline V gene (reference sequence), are LNHNV and YYDKDF. TCR CDR3 regions were amplified from genomic DNA by multiplex PCR using the deep immunoSEQ assay. Extracted genomic DNA from each cell subset was spread evenly across all wells of several immunoSEQ 96-well plates, with each plate serving as a replicate. For unsorted PBMC, each replicate PCR was loaded with approximately 320 ng genomic DNA, equivalent to roughly 33,000 T cell genomes. Unsorted PBMC genomic DNA was sequenced across ten immunoSEQ deep assay plates. Purified libraries were measured with a Qubit 3.0 fluorometer, size-checked on a Bioanalyzer 2100, and measured again with the KAPA Library Quantification kit. A separate single-read 150-cycle Illumina NextSeq 550 flow cell was used to sequence each immunoSEQ 96-well plate. The original pipeline was this. Because only junctional sequences without quality scores were contained in the immunoSEQ output, filtering matching that applied to full-length reads could not be performed. To assign V/J genes and CDR3, sequences were annotated using PyIR, a Python wrapper for IgBLAST v1.9, with IMGT germline references. Reads were removed for weak V/J assignments (E-value above 1e-6), missing CDR3, stop codons, out-of-frame junctions, or ambiguous translated residues. V3J clonotypes were defined as sequences sharing an identical inferred V gene, J gene, and CDR3 amino acid sequence. Percentage overlap between repertoires was computed as shared unique clonotypes divided by the size of the smaller repertoire. Richness of each repertoire was evaluated using RTK rarefaction, the Chao1 estimator, and Recon v2.1 estimates of unobserved clonotypes. TCRdb holds this immuneACCESS table with in-frame rearrangements only. Some clones are missing; in checked studies, unresolved V genes explain under half, and the rest has no known cause. The V and J calls and clone size come from that table; D and trimming were worked out from the DNA. In all, the sample holds 470,000 or so clones, and around 80% of those were seen once. Clones ranked in the top ten supply approximately 12% of the sample.

Healthy HIV-negative adults with no recently reported acute infections or vaccinations were included as donors. All donors were Caucasian adults living in Nashville, Tennessee, USA. For unsorted samples, some 90 million PBMCs were counted, and genomic DNA was extracted using the QIAamp DNA Blood Mini kit. Blood was obtained by leukapheresis, after which PBMCs were separated by Ficoll-Histopaque density gradient centrifugation and cryopreserved in liquid nitrogen vapor phase. Comment on this clone: Its cognate antigen has yet to be identified. Per-nucleotide qualities are absent, and no much larger clonotype sits a single base away.

What the work shows at the level of the full study, not this receptor alone: Because the study included a small number of donors, the genetic and exposure-history diversity represented was limited. Pairwise subsampling indicated that sequencing depth was expected to affect the degree of clonotype sharing among donors. Sampling was restricted to blood, and TCR repertoires in tissue are likely to differ from TCR repertoires in blood.

The receptor was isolated from a woman aged 35 to 49 in good health. Some clones in this sample may be carry-over from other donors' samples. Recombination linked TRBV15 to TRBJ2-3, and 8 junctional nucleotides match TRBD2. The material sequenced was PBMCs. The DNA sequence reads TGTGCCACCAGCAGACCCCTCCCGGGACTAGGAGGCGATACGCAGTATTTT. Translation gives CATSRPLPGLGGDTQYF. Outside the CDR3, residues come from the reference TRBV15 and TRBJ2-3 proteins, so the full variable domain is: DAMVIQNPRYQVTQFGKPVTLSCSQTLNHNVMYWYQQKSSQAPKLLFHYYDKDFNNEADTPDNFQSRRPNTSFCFLDIRSPGLGDTAMYLCATSRPLPGLGGDTQYFGPGTRLTVL.